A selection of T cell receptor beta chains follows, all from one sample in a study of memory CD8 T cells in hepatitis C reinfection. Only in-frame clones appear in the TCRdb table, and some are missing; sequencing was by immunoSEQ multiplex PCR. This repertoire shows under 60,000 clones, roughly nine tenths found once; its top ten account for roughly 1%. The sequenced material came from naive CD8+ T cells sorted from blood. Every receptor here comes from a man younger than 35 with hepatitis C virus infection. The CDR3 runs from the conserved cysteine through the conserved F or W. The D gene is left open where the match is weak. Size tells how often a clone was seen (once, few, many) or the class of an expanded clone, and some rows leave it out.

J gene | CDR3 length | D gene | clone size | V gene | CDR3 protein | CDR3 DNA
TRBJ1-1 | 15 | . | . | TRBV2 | CASSEGWGGVREAFF | TGTGCCAGCAGTGAAGGTTGGGGGGGAGTCCGTGAAGCTTTCTTT
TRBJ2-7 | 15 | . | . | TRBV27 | CASSPLASHSYEQYF | TGTGCCAGCAGTCCCCTAGCAAGCCACTCCTACGAGCAGTACTTC
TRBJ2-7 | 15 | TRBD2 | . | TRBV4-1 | CASSHATSGLYEQYF | TGCGCCAGCAGCCATGCGACTAGCGGGCTGTACGAGCAGTACTTC
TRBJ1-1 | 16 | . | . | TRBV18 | CASSPEGGLLHTEAFF | TGTGCCAGCTCCCCTGAGGGCGGACTTCTTCACACTGAAGCTTTCTTT
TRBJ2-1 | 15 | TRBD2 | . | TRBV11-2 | CASSSGWTSTLEQFF | TGTGCCAGCAGCTCAGGCTGGACTAGCACACTTGAGCAGTTCTTC
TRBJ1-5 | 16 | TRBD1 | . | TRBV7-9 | CASSAGTGGSNQPQHF | TGTGCCAGCAGCGCTGGGACAGGGGGTAGCAATCAGCCCCAGCATTTT
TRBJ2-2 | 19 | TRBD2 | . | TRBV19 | CASIPWTSGRVANTGELFF | TGTGCCAGTATTCCCTGGACTAGCGGGAGGGTAGCGAACACCGGGGAGCTGTTTTTT
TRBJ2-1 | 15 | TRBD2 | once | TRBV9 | CASSDDPLPGGEQFF | TGTGCCAGCAGCGACGACCCTCTTCCGGGGGGGGAGCAGTTCTTC
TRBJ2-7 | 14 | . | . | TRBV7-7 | CASSPSQGYGEQYF | TGTGCTAGCAGCCCCTCACAGGGTTATGGCGAGCAGTACTTC
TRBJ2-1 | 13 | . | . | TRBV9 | CASSPPVVNEQFF | TGTGCCAGCAGTCCCCCGGTCGTAAATGAGCAGTTCTTC
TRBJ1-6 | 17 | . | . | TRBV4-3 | CASSQDGRSSYNSPLHF | TGCGCCAGCAGCCAAGACGGAAGGAGCTCCTATAATTCACCCCTCCACTTT
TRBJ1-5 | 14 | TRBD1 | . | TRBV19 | CAGGGWGQLQPQHF | TGTGCCGGGGGCGGTTGGGGACAGCTCCAGCCCCAGCATTTT
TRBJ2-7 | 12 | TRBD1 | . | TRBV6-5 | CASSPTGSEQYF | TGTGCCAGCAGTCCGACAGGGTCCGAGCAGTACTTC
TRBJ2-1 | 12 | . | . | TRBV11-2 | CASSPTYNEQFF | TGTGCCAGCAGCCCCACATACAATGAGCAGTTCTTC
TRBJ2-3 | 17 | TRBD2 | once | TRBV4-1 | CASSQLGTSGRSDTQYF | TGCGCCAGCAGCCAACTAGGGACTAGCGGGAGATCAGATACGCAGTATTTT
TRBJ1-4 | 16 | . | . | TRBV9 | CASSQEGHATNEKLFF | TGTGCCAGCAGCCAGGAGGGTCACGCAACTAATGAAAAACTGTTTTTT
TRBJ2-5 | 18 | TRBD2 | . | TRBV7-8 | CASSLETGAGGPGETQYF | TGTGCCAGCAGCTTAGAAACGGGTGCGGGAGGGCCAGGCGAGACCCAGTACTTC
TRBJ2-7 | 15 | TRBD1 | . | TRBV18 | CASSPPGQGSYEQYF | TGTGCCAGCTCACCACCGGGACAGGGGAGCTACGAGCAGTACTTC
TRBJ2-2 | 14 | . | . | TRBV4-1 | CASSLRTQTGELFF | TGCGCCAGCAGCCTCCGGACACAAACCGGGGAGCTGTTTTTT
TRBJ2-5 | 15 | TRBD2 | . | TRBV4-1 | CASSPGLAGAETQYF | TGCGCCAGCAGCCCAGGACTAGCGGGGGCAGAGACCCAGTACTTC
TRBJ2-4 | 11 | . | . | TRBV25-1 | CASSDTYIQYF | TGTGCCAGCAGCGACACGTACATTCAGTACTTC
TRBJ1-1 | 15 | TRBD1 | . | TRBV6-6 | CASSPLTGMDTEAFF | TGTGCCAGCAGTCCCCTGACAGGGATGGACACTGAAGCTTTCTTT
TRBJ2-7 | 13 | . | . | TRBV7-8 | CASSLAQGYEQYF | TGTGCCAGCAGCTTAGCGCAGGGGTACGAGCAGTACTTC
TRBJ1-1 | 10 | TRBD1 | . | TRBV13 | CASSGQGAFF | TGTGCCAGCAGTGGACAGGGAGCTTTCTTT
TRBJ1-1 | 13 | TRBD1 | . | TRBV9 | CASSEGTGSEAFF | TGTGCCAGCAGCGAGGGGACAGGGAGTGAGGCTTTCTTT
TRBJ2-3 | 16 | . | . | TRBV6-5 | CASSYSEDAVRDTQYF | TGTGCCAGCAGTTACTCTGAAGATGCGGTGAGGGATACGCAGTATTTT
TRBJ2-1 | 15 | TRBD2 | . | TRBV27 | CASSVGTSGPNEQFF | TGTGCCAGCAGTGTGGGGACTAGCGGACCCAATGAGCAGTTCTTC
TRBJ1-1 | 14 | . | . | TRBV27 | CASRTGLRNTEAFF | TGTGCCAGCCGAACGGGACTTAGGAACACTGAAGCTTTCTTT
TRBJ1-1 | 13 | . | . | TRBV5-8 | CASSLGTGTEAFF | TGTGCCAGCAGCTTGGGAACGGGTACTGAAGCTTTCTTT
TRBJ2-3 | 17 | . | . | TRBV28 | CASSLPQGMMSTDTQYF | TGTGCCAGCAGTCTTCCCCAGGGGATGATGAGTACAGATACGCAGTATTTT
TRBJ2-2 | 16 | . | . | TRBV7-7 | CASSSGLGFGAGELFF | .
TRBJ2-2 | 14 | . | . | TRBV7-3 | CASSLSGNTGELFF | TGTGCCAGCAGCTTATCAGGGAACACCGGGGAGCTGTTTTTT
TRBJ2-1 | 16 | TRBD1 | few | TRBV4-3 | CASSQEWDRVYNEQFF | TGCGCCAGCAGCCAAGAATGGGACAGGGTATACAATGAGCAGTTCTTC
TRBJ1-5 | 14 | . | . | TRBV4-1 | CASSQDGVNQPQHF | TGCGCCAGCAGCCAAGACGGGGTCAATCAGCCCCAGCATTTT
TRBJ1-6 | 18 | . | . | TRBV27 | CASSLYRPGAGLSSPLHF | TGTGCCAGCAGTTTATACCGTCCGGGTGCGGGGTTAAGTTCACCCCTCCACTTT
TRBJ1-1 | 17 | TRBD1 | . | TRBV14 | CASSQGDRVWLDTEAFF | TGTGCCAGCAGCCAAGGGGACAGGGTATGGTTAGACACTGAAGCTTTCTTT
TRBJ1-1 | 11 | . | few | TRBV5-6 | CASSLVEEAFF | TGTGCCAGCAGCTTGGTAGAAGAAGCTTTCTTT
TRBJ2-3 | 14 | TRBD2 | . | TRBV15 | CATTREVVTDTQYF | TGTGCCACCACTCGGGAGGTAGTGACAGATACGCAGTATTTT
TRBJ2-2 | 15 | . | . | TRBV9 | CASSVGGRNTGELFF | TGTGCCAGCAGCGTAGGCGGCAGGAACACCGGGGAGCTGTTTTTT
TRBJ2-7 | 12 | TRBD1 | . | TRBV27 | CASTGTGYEQYF | TGTGCCAGCACAGGGACAGGGTACGAGCAGTACTTC
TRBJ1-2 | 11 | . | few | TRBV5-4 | CASSSRLGYTF | TGTGCCAGCAGCTCTAGGCTAGGCTACACCTTC